The following is a T cell receptor beta chain sequence with its context. This CDR3 is built from 12 residues. Trimming shortened V by 10 bases and J by 2 bases, and 11 bases separated the two germline ends. Germline-derived CDR1 and CDR2 are SNHLY and FYNNEI. The data belong to a study of blood T cell repertoires in COVID-19. TCRdb's copy holds only in-frame clones and misses some; the assay was immunoSEQ multiplex PCR. The table includes 40,000 to 50,000 clones, roughly nine tenths detected once. The sequence derives from a human donor in a cohort sampled during active COVID-19. The material sequenced was peripheral blood. The V and J genes are TRBV2 and TRBJ1-2; no firm D call. CDR3 in amino acids: CATAGLNYGYTF. DNA of the CDR3: TGTGCCACCGCCGGTCTCAACTATGGCTACACCTTC.